Included here is one T cell receptor beta chain sequence, with context. When ophthalmopathy did not progress within 18 months, Graves' hyperthyroidism was considered stable. Extraction of PBMCs used approximately 10 ml of fresh peripheral blood. The CDR3 contains 15 residues. Between the trimmed V and J ends, which lost 6 bases and 0 bases, there was a span of 12 bases. The germline gives CDR1 MNHEY, CDR2 SMNVEV (reference sequence). The data belong to a study of T cells in Graves' hyperthyroidism and ophthalmopathy. As for the study in general: Peripheral blood was secured at the point of initial diagnosis, before any treatment.

The CDR3 regions of TCR beta were amplified from RNA transcripts. The primer set for the first-round RT-PCR of the TCR CDR3 was HTBI. TCRdb recomputed calls from the multiplex PCR reads with MiXCR, one row per CDR3 protein. In the table there are 300,000 to 400,000 distinct CDR3 sequences, 18% of which are singletons. The sample taken for sequencing was blood. The chain links TRBV27 to TRBJ2-1; the D is unclear. The TCR sequence derives from a woman between 45 and 60 years old with Graves' hyperthyroidism. CDR3 nucleotides: TGTGCCAGCAGCTCAACTCGGAGCTCCTACAATGAGCAGTTCTTC. Amino acids: CASSSTRSSYNEQFF.